What follows are 13 T cell receptor beta chains derived from one specimen sequenced in a study of regulatory T cells in long-lasting Graves disease. Combining iRepertoire HTBI primers with Arm-PCR of CDR3 regions, the authors built TCR beta libraries. Using its own MiXCR run on the multiplex PCR reads, TCRdb lists one record per CDR3 protein. The table records 350,000 to 450,000 distinct CDR3 sequences, roughly 21% of them present only once. Time point specified: persistent/refractory GD, antithyroid drugs over 5 years with positive TRAb. Preparation of the TCR library used RNA extracted from PBMCs. The material sequenced was peripheral blood mononuclear cells (PBMCs), taken when the disease was refractory, from a patient treated with antithyroid drugs. These receptors were taken from a female donor with Graves disease.

The chain combines TRBV27 with TRBJ1-1, with 8 bases lining up with TRBD1. Germline lookup yields CDR1 MNHEY and CDR2 SMNVEV (reference sequence). V lost 3 bases and J lost 1; bases outside the gene matches: 4. The CDR3 contains 15 residues. CDR3 DNA: TGTGCCAGCAGTTTCGGACAGGGACCGAACACTGAAGCTTTCTTT. It codes for CASSFGQGPNTEAFF.

In its sample, this clonotype was seen a few times. The chain uses TRBV28 and TRBJ2-3, with 11 nucleotides matching TRBD2. The CDR3 spans 15 residues. Germline V gene lookup returns CDR1 MDHEN and CDR2 SYDVKM. V shed 8 bases and J 4 bases; nucleotides not matched to a gene: 8. The CDR3 is CASHSGTSGADTQYF. In DNA form, the CDR3 reads TGTGCCAGCCATTCCGGGACTAGCGGAGCAGATACGCAGTATTTT.

This clonotype was recorded at least ten times. The CDR3 region is CASSPGLAGGSLQETQYF. DNA for the CDR3: TGTGCCAGCAGTCCCGGACTAGCGGGAGGGTCTCTCCAAGAGACCCAGTACTTC. V gene TRBV28 combines with J gene TRBJ2-5; the match to TRBD2 covers 15 bases. This CDR3 region has 18 residues. Germline CDR1 MDHEN, CDR2 SYDVKM. The J segment lost 1 base and the V segment lost 5 bases, leaving 8 bases of the junction unmatched.

V is TRBV4-1 and J is TRBJ2-2; tentative D call: TRBD2 (5 bases). V shed 3 bases and J shed 3 bases, with 14 bases lying between them. The CDR3 is 16 residues long. Germline CDR1 MGHRA, CDR2 YSYEKL. CDR3 bases: TGCGCCAGCAGCCAGGATCAATCCGGGGACACCGGGGAGCTGTTTTTT. The encoded protein is CASSQDQSGDTGELFF.

This chain links TRBV30 with TRBJ2-7; no reliable D call. Trimming pared 1 base from V and 2 bases from J, leaving 18 bases between. The CDR3 consists of 16 residues. CDR1 GTSNPN and CDR2 SVGIG come from the germline V gene (reference sequence). The CDR3 here is CAWSGPSHIPTYEQYF. DNA for the CDR3: TGTGCCTGGAGTGGACCCTCGCATATCCCTACCTACGAGCAGTACTTC.

This clonotype was detected many times. This chain links TRBV6-1 with TRBJ2-5; weak D call: TRBD2 (6 bases). CDR3 length: 14 residues. V shed 7 bases and J shed 5 bases, with 17 bases lying between them. Per the germline V gene, CDR1 is MNHNS and CDR2 is SASEGT. In nucleotides, the CDR3 is TGTGCCAGCAAGACGGTCCGTGGGGGGGAGACCCAGTACTTC. As protein: CASKTVRGGETQYF.

The genes are TRBV28 and TRBJ2-3; 7 positions agree with TRBD1. CDR1 and CDR2 from the germline V gene are MDHEN and SYDVKM. This CDR3 spans 14 amino acids. V trimming: 6 bases; J trimming: 1 base; junction bases outside the gene matches: 4. The CDR3 sequence: CASSRTGRTDTQYF. In DNA, the CDR3 is TGTGCCAGCAGCCGGACAGGACGCACAGATACGCAGTATTTT.

The table lists this clonotype with a few counts. The chain recombines TRBV14 with TRBJ2-5; 15 bases line up with TRBD2. Germline V CDR1 and CDR2: SGHDN, FVKESK. The CDR3 length is 18 residues. With V trimmed by 2 bases and J by 2 bases, 6 bases remained unmatched. The CDR3 DNA reads TGTGCCAGCAGCCAAATTTTCGGACTAGCGGGAGGGCAAGAGACCCAGTACTTC. This sequence encodes CASSQIFGLAGGQETQYF.

This clonotype has only one observation. A read error may be the cause here, since a much bigger clone is one base away. V is TRBV6-1 and J is TRBJ1-1, with unresolved D. Germline V CDR1 and CDR2: MNHNS, SASEGT. V was cut by 4 bases and J by 2 bases, with 8 bases left in between. This CDR3 is 13 amino acids long. CDR3 sequence: CASSVWRNTEAFF. CDR3 DNA: TGTGCCAGCAGTGTATGGAGAAACACTGAAGCTTTCTTT.

This clonotype was seen ten or more times. The rearrangement uses TRBV28 and TRBJ1-1; unclear D gene. Trimming stripped 5 bases from V and 4 bases from J, with 11 bases between. There are 13 residues in the CDR3. Germline-derived CDR1 and CDR2 are MDHEN and SYDVKM. The CDR3 sequence: CASSGGGFTEAFF. The CDR3 coding sequence is TGTGCCAGCAGTGGCGGAGGGTTCACTGAAGCTTTCTTT.

This clonotype appeared once. Since no conserved phenylalanine or tryptophan closes the CDR3, a read error is the likely cause. This chain joins TRBV29-1 and TRBJ2-5; TRBD2 might be the D (5 bases). V gave up 1 base and J gave up 1 base, with 13 bases separating them. Looked up from germline, CDR1 is SQVTM and CDR2 is ANQGSEA. This CDR3 is 15 amino acids long. The CDR3 nucleotides read TGCAGCGTTGAAGTTGGCCGGGGAGCCCAAGAGACCCAGTACCTC. Translation gives CSVEVGRGAQETQYL.

At least ten counts were recorded for this clonotype. The CDR3 DNA reads TGTGCCAGCAGCCTCGGGACAGAGGGGGGCTACACCTTC. It codes for CASSLGTEGGYTF. V gene TRBV7-3 combines with J gene TRBJ1-2; 7 bases are a match to TRBD1. The germline CDR1 and CDR2 sequences are SGHTA and FQGTGA. With V trimmed by 5 bases and J by 8 bases, 8 bases remained unmatched. The CDR3 covers 13 residues.

The CDR3 bases are TGTGCCAGCAGTGAATTCACTAGCGGGTTCAAGAACAATGAGCAGTTCTTC. Translated: CASSEFTSGFKNNEQFF. The chain couples TRBV6-1 to TRBJ2-1; 9 nucleotides match TRBD2. Germline lookup yields CDR1 MNHNS and CDR2 SASEGT. The V segment lost 2 bases and the J segment 5 bases; nucleotides outside the gene matches: 10. This CDR3 contains 17 residues.